The 22 T cell receptor beta chains below all came from one sample that was sequenced in a study of blood T cell repertoires in COVID-19. Profiled with immunoSEQ multiplex PCR; TCRdb holds only in-frame clones, not every one. The table includes about 190,000 clones, 75% to 85% detected once. The sample consisted of peripheral blood. These receptors were taken from a man aged 55-75 years with acute or convalescent COVID-19.

The table lists this clone with a count of one. The same CDR3 arises from other DNA sequences in this sample as well. The chain has TRBV9 and TRBJ2-1; TRBD2 might be the D (6 bases). V lost 5 bases, J lost 4 bases, and 13 bases lay in between. This CDR3 has 14 amino acids. CDR1 and CDR2 from the germline V gene are SGDLS and YYNGEE. CDR3 amino acids: CASSPGLTYNEQFF. The CDR3 bases are TGTGCCAGCAGTCCGGGACTGACTTACAATGAGCAGTTCTTC.

The gene calls are TRBV7-9 and TRBJ1-6; TRBD1 matches 7 bases. CDR3 length equals 12 residues. Unmatched junction bases numbered 3, after V lost 9 bases and J lost 7 bases. CDR1 is SEHNR, CDR2 FQNEAQ, per germline (reference sequence). CDR3: CASGQENSPLHF. The CDR3, as DNA: TGTGCCAGTGGACAGGAGAATTCACCCCTCCACTTT.

By proportion, this clone is medium-sized. This rearrangement joins TRBV27 to TRBJ2-1; TRBD1 matches at 7 bases. The CDR3 is made up of 14 amino acids. The ends lost 5 bases at V and 5 bases at J; junction bases unmatched: 6. Germline V gives CDR1 MNHEY, CDR2 SMNVEV (reference sequence). This CDR3 reads CASSERGHNNEQFF. The CDR3 DNA reads TGTGCCAGCAGTGAGAGGGGGCATAACAATGAGCAGTTCTTC.

The chain has TRBV5-8 and TRBJ2-2; no firm D call. V dropped 0 bases and J dropped 7 bases, with 4 bases sitting between them. The germline gives CDR1 SGHTS, CDR2 YDEGEE. CDR3 size: 12 residues. The CDR3 DNA reads as TGTGCCAGCAGCTTGGCCGTCGGGGAGCTGTTTTTT. This gives the protein CASSLAVGELFF.

The chain is built from TRBV7-9 and TRBJ1-1; D remains ambiguous. Trimming shortened V by 3 bases and J by 8 bases, and 13 bases separated the two germline ends. CDR1 is SEHNR, CDR2 FQNEAQ, per germline (reference sequence). This CDR3 comprises 13 residues. The CDR3 is CASSFRRASEAFF. In nucleotides, the CDR3 is TGTGCCAGCAGCTTTAGGAGGGCTTCCGAAGCTTTCTTT.

This clone was counted a few times. This chain connects TRBV20-1 to TRBJ2-1; TRBD2 is a possible D gene (6 bases). Germline CDR1 reads DFQATT; CDR2 reads SNEGSKA (reference sequence). V lost 3 bases to trimming and J lost 11 bases, with 26 bases between them. The CDR3 is made up of 16 amino acids. CDR3 amino acids: CSASPLRERRGGQQFF. The CDR3, as DNA: TGCAGTGCTAGTCCTCTTCGGGAGAGAAGGGGTGGGCAGCAGTTCTTC.

This sequence joins TRBV6-5 and TRBJ2-3, with TRBD1 matching 9 bases. There are 13 residues in the CDR3. Germline V gives CDR1 MNHEY, CDR2 SVGAGI. V lost 7 bases to trimming and J lost 3 bases; unmatched junction nucleotides: 2. In nucleotides, the CDR3 is TGTGCCAGCATGGGACAGGGTACAGATACGCAGTATTTT. Translating gives CASMGQGTDTQYF.

CDR3 sequence (DNA): TGTGCCAGCAGCTTCGGGGGGCGGTTCAGTGAAGCTTTCTTT. Encoded protein: CASSFGGRFSEAFF. This chain uses TRBV11-2 with TRBJ1-1, with a possible D match to TRBD1 (6 bases). V gave up 3 bases and J gave up 7 bases, with 15 bases separating them. CDR1 is SGHAT and CDR2 is FQNNGV in the germline V gene. The CDR3 is 14 residues long.

The chain uses TRBV4-3 and TRBJ2-1; D is possibly TRBD2 (7 bases). The CDR3 runs 14 residues. Trimming took 4 bases from V and 2 from J, leaving 9 bases between them. The germline gives CDR1 LGHNA, CDR2 YSLEER. This CDR3 is CASSRGGAYNEQFF. The CDR3 nucleotides read TGCGCCAGCAGCCGCGGGGGCGCCTACAATGAGCAGTTCTTC.

The chain employs TRBV11-3 and TRBJ1-4; possible D gene TRBD1, 5 bases. Germline CDR1 SGHNT, CDR2 YENEEA. Trimming cost V 0 bases and J 8 bases, with 13 bases left between them. The CDR3 contains 15 residues. The CDR3 loop is CASSLDYRCEEKLFF. CDR3 bases: TGTGCCAGCAGCTTAGACTACAGGTGTGAGGAAAAACTGTTTTTT.

J is TRBJ1-2 and V is TRBV29-1; 9 bases line up with TRBD1. This CDR3 is built from 13 residues. CDR1 is SQVTM, CDR2 ANQGSEA, per germline. V shed 4 bases and J 5 bases; nucleotides not matched to a gene: 5. The CDR3 spells CSVGGQGQYGYTF. DNA for the CDR3: TGCAGCGTTGGGGGACAGGGTCAATATGGCTACACCTTC.

The chain is built from TRBV3-1 (or the pseudogene TRBV3-2) and TRBJ2-1, with a tentative D call TRBD1 (6 bases). The CDR3 sequence is 13 residues long. The germline V and J ends were trimmed by 0 bases and 10 bases, with 10 bases remaining between them. The germline V gene has CDR1 LGHDT and CDR2 YNNKEL (reference sequence). The CDR3 reads CASSQEVRGEQFF. CDR3 bases: TGTGCCAGCAGCCAAGAGGTGAGGGGGGAGCAGTTCTTC.

The chain has TRBV3-1 (or the pseudogene TRBV3-2) and TRBJ1-1; the match to TRBD1 covers 7 bases. Germline CDR1 LGHDT, CDR2 YNNKEL (reference sequence). This CDR3 is 17 amino acids long. After removal of 0 bases from V and 5 bases from J, the junction contained 12 bases not matched to a gene. CDR3 DNA: TGTGCCAGCAGCCAAGATAAACAGGGGACTTGGTTAACTGAAGCTTTCTTT. It specifies CASSQDKQGTWLTEAFF.

The chain is built from TRBV24-1 and TRBJ2-1; TRBD1 might be the D (5 bases). V was pared by 4 bases and J by 12 bases, with 12 bases between. This CDR3 comprises 12 residues. CDR1 and CDR2 (germline): KGHDR, SFDVKD. The chain's CDR3 is CATSDAGLAQFF. In DNA form, the CDR3 reads TGTGCCACCAGTGACGCAGGGTTGGCGCAGTTCTTC.

The chain carries TRBV7-3 and TRBJ2-2; D call uncertain. The CDR3 spans 14 residues. Looked up from germline, CDR1 is SGHTA and CDR2 is FQGTGA. V lost 6 bases, J lost 6 bases, and 14 bases lay in between. The CDR3 DNA is TGTGCCAGCAGTCCCCAGGTGGTCGCCGGGGAGCTGTTTTTT. Translation: CASSPQVVAGELFF.

This rearrangement joins TRBV9 to TRBJ1-4, with a tentative D call TRBD1 (6 bases). The V gene's germline CDR1 is SGDLS and CDR2 YYNGEE. V was clipped by 3 bases and J by 8 bases, with 17 bases between them. The length of the CDR3 is 15 residues. The CDR3 protein is CASSGGTSPREKLFF. CDR3 bases: TGTGCCAGCAGCGGAGGGACATCACCCCGGGAAAAACTGTTTTTT.

Only a few counts were recorded for this clone. CDR3 protein: CASSSPRDRVSNQPQHF. CDR3 sequence (DNA): TGTGCCAGTAGTAGCCCTCGGGACAGGGTCAGCAATCAGCCCCAGCATTTT. The chain combines TRBV19 with TRBJ1-5; 9 bases align to TRBD1. The CDR3 is 17 amino acids. V trimming: 4 bases; J trimming: 1 base; junction bases outside the gene matches: 8. The germline V gene encodes CDR1 LNHDA and CDR2 SQIVND (reference sequence).

The chain has TRBV14 and TRBJ2-1; D is possibly TRBD1 (6 bases). Germline V CDR1 and CDR2: SGHDN, FVKESK. V dropped 6 bases and J dropped 1 base, with 10 bases sitting between them. This CDR3 has 14 amino acids. The CDR3 nucleotides are TGTGCCAGCAGTCGGACAGCTTCCTACAATGAGCAGTTCTTC. Its translation: CASSRTASYNEQFF. Full variable domain (rest looked up from reference TRBV14 and TRBJ2-1): EAGVTQFPSHSVIEKGQTVTLRCDPISGHDNLYWYRRVMGKEIKFLLHFVKESKQDESGMPNNRFLAERTGGTYSTLKVQPAELEDSGVYFCASSRTASYNEQFFGPGTRLTVL.

This chain joins TRBV2 and TRBJ2-7, with 8 bases fitting TRBD1. Losses at the gene ends were 8 bases for V and 5 bases for J; bases not matched to a gene: 8. The germline V gene has CDR1 SNHLY and CDR2 FYNNEI. The CDR3 contains 13 residues. The chain's CDR3 is CASGRQGTNEQYF. DNA of the CDR3: TGTGCCAGCGGGAGACAGGGGACCAACGAGCAGTACTTC.

V and J are TRBV2 and TRBJ2-2, with 7 bases fitting TRBD2. Germline lookup yields CDR1 SNHLY and CDR2 FYNNEI. V lost 8 bases and J lost 3; bases outside the gene matches: 6. The CDR3 sequence is 14 residues long. CDR3 nucleotide sequence: TGTGCCAGCCATGGACTAGTGGACACCGGGGAGCTGTTTTTT. Its translation is CASHGLVDTGELFF.

This clone was found once. The chain has TRBV28 and TRBJ2-2, with D tentatively TRBD1 (5 bases). The CDR3 totals 13 residues. Between the trimmed V and J ends, which lost 3 bases and 5 bases, there was a span of 7 bases. The germline gives CDR1 MDHEN, CDR2 SYDVKM. Here the CDR3 DNA reads TGTGCCAGCAGTTTGGGGCATACCGGGGAGCTGTTTTTT. Amino acid sequence: CASSLGHTGELFF.

The V gene is TRBV6-5, the J gene TRBJ1-3; 8 nucleotides align to TRBD1. The length of the CDR3 is 13 residues. Germline V gene lookup returns CDR1 MNHEY and CDR2 SVGAGI. V was clipped by 6 bases and J by 2 bases; unmatched bases: 0. The CDR3 sequence: CASRDRAGNTIYF. The CDR3 DNA reads as TGTGCCAGCAGGGACAGGGCTGGAAACACCATATATTTT.